This TCR beta chain stems from a study of shared clonotypes between healthy human individuals. Study-wide findings and caveats: Naive subsets, compared against memory subsets, generally had larger estimated richness values.

With respect to this clone: As yet, its antigen is unknown.

From germline, CDR1 is MNHEY and CDR2 SMNVEV (reference sequence). Trimming took 5 bases from V and 4 from J, leaving 18 bases between them. The CDR3 consists of 15 residues. TCRdb's table, derived via immunoSEQ multiplex PCR, lists solely in-frame clones and lacks some. In the table there are around 550,000 clones, less than 96% of which are singletons. Source material: naive CD4+ T cells sorted from blood. Subset given: CD45RA+ positively selected. The J gene is TRBJ2-7, the V gene TRBV27; perhaps TRBD1 as D (5 bases). This sequence was found in a woman aged 25-40 years in good health. The DNA for the CDR3 is TGTGCCAGCAGTAACAAGATAGGGGATCGATACGAGCAGTACTTC. Residues: CASSNKIGDRYEQYF.